This TCR beta chain came from a study of lymphopenia after photon versus proton radiotherapy. V was clipped by 5 bases and J by 7 bases, with 15 bases between them. This CDR3 spans 13 amino acids. Germline CDR1 and CDR2: SGHDT and YYEEEE. Only in-frame clones appear in the TCRdb table, and some are missing; sequencing was by immunoSEQ multiplex PCR. The sample holds around 26,000 clones, 90% seen once. The receptor comes from a woman aged 50 to 60 with cholangiocarcinoma. The chain carries TRBV5-6 and TRBJ1-2; D unresolved. This specimen was peripheral blood, taken from a patient treated with photon-based radiotherapy. The CDR3, as DNA: TGTGCCAGCAGTCACGGACGCGCTCTTGGCTACACCTTC. Amino acid sequence: CASSHGRALGYTF.